This TCR beta chain was recovered during a study of OX40 agonist ivuxolimab in advanced cancers. Study information: Dose-escalation patients suffered from hepatocellular carcinoma, melanoma, renal cell or head and neck cancer. Two patients with cutaneous melanoma and one with hepatocellular carcinoma, three in total, showed partial responses.

Study-wide findings and caveats: Both blood CD4+ and CD8+ T cells showed clonal growth by week 6 at 0.1 to 3.0 mg/kg. Nonresponders, in some cases, also had low normalized T-cell clonal expansion.

The data were produced by immunoSEQ multiplex PCR, yet TCRdb's version contains in-frame clones alone and is incomplete. Found here are 50,000 to 65,000 clones, 80% to 90% of them singletons; the top ten hold over 1.1%. Details on this clone: Antigen unknown. One junction end disagrees with the germline gene, perhaps due to a read error.

This TCR was sampled from an adult with an advanced solid tumor such as melanoma, head and neck, liver or kidney cancer. Sequenced here: CD4+ or CD8+ T cells sorted from blood, sampled in a trial of the OX40 agonist ivuxolimab.

CDR3 nucleotides: TGTGCTAGCAGCCCGCCCGGGGGCAGGGCAGAGACCCAGTACTTC. Translating it yields CASSPPGGRAETQYF. V gene TRBV7-7 combines with J gene TRBJ2-5; D could derive from TRBD1 or TRBD2 (6 bases each). Per the germline V gene, CDR1 is SSHAT and CDR2 is FNYEAQ (reference sequence). This CDR3 has 15 residues.